These 25 T cell receptor beta chains were sequenced from one sample in a study of cytomegalovirus exposure and HLA in healthy donors (dated by TCRdb to the late 2010s). Preparation of the library involved the immunoSEQ multiplex PCR assay. For the multiplex PCR, a mixture combining 60 forward primers for TCR Vbeta segments and 13 reverse primers for TCR Jbeta segments was used. TCRdb stores this immuneACCESS table with in-frame sequences only. Part of the clones is absent; in the studies checked, under half of the shortfall reflects unresolved V genes, and no reason is known for the rest. This sample lists around 150,000 clones; approximately 79% were detected once. The ten biggest clones cover 7.1% of the sample. The specimen was PBMCs. The receptors come from a man aged 40-49 years in good health and CMV-seropositive.

The chain uses TRBV9 and TRBJ2-2; D unclear. This CDR3 contains 16 residues. Germline V gene data show CDR1 as SGDLS and CDR2 as YYNGEE. Between the trimmed V and J ends, which lost 3 bases and 0 bases, there was a span of 12 bases. The CDR3 region is CASSAQTLTNTGELFF. The CDR3 DNA sequence: TGTGCCAGCAGCGCCCAGACTTTAACGAACACCGGGGAGCTGTTTTTT.

The rearrangement joins TRBV6-6 to TRBJ2-2, with TRBD1 identical over 8 bases. The CDR3 has 16 residues. The germline CDR1 and CDR2 sequences are MNHNY and SVGAGI (reference sequence). With V trimmed by 4 bases and J by 1 base, 5 bases remained unmatched. CDR3 sequence reads: CASSLLDRGNTGELFF. The CDR3 coding sequence is TGTGCCAGCAGTTTACTTGACAGGGGGAACACCGGGGAGCTGTTTTTT.

The chain couples TRBV10-3 to TRBJ2-7; 9 bases align to TRBD1. This CDR3 is 12 amino acids long. After removal of 8 bases from V and 5 bases from J, the junction contained 4 bases not matched to a gene. The V gene's germline CDR1 is ENHRY and CDR2 SYGVKD. CDR3 amino acids: CAIRGQGDEQYF. The CDR3 bases are TGTGCCATCCGGGGACAGGGAGACGAGCAGTACTTC.

The rearrangement links TRBV4-3 to TRBJ2-7, with 7 bases fitting TRBD1. After removal of 0 bases from V and 3 bases from J, the junction contained 8 bases not matched to a gene. This CDR3 spans 16 amino acids. The germline gives CDR1 LGHNA, CDR2 YSLEER. CDR3 in DNA: TGCGCCAGCAGCCAAGAAATCCGGGACAGAAGCTACGAGCAGTACTTC. Translating it yields CASSQEIRDRSYEQYF.

The chain employs TRBV6-6 and TRBJ2-7; TRBD1 matches at 11 bases. Trimming removed 6 bases from V and 2 bases from J; junction bases left unmatched: 3. Germline V gene lookup returns CDR1 MNHNY and CDR2 SVGAGI (reference sequence). The CDR3 is 14 residues long. CDR3 sequence reads: CASRAGQGAYEQYF. The CDR3 DNA follows: TGTGCCAGCAGAGCGGGACAGGGGGCCTACGAGCAGTACTTC.

The chain links TRBV2 to TRBJ1-5; D not certain. This CDR3 region has 13 residues. Germline assignment: CDR1 SNHLY and CDR2 FYNNEI. Trimming pared 5 bases from V and 0 bases from J, leaving 5 bases between. CDR3 coding DNA: TGTGCCAGCAGTACAGCTAGCAATCAGCCCCAGCATTTT. Its protein is CASSTASNQPQHF.

The CDR3 loop reads CASSMRSNSPLHF. The DNA of the CDR3 is TGTGCCAGTAGTATGAGGAGCAATTCACCCCTCCACTTT. J is TRBJ1-6 and V is TRBV19; no firm D call. This CDR3 spans 13 amino acids. V was cut by 3 bases and J by 7 bases, with 7 bases left in between. Germline CDR1 reads LNHDA; CDR2 reads SQIVND (reference sequence).

V and J are TRBV7-2 and TRBJ1-3, with D tentatively TRBD1 (5 bases). Trimming took off 2 bases at V and 9 bases at J, with 14 bases between the two ends. The CDR3 sequence is 14 residues long. CDR1 and CDR2 from the germline V gene are SGHTA and FQGNSA. The CDR3 sequence: CASSLTGLGGTIYF. In nucleotides, the CDR3 is TGTGCCAGCAGCTTAACAGGTCTCGGCGGCACCATATATTTT.

The chain links TRBV7-2 to TRBJ1-5; maybe TRBD1 (6 bases). The CDR3 length is 15 residues. Trimming cost V 1 base and J 4 bases, with 11 bases left between them. CDR1 and CDR2 (germline): SGHTA, FQGNSA. CDR3 sequence reads: CASSLETGPNQPQHF. The CDR3 coding sequence is TGTGCCAGCAGCTTAGAGACAGGACCAAATCAGCCCCAGCATTTT.

The chain carries TRBV6-1 and TRBJ1-3; possible D gene TRBD1, 6 bases. V dropped 7 bases and J dropped 0 bases, with 13 bases sitting between them. Looked up from germline, CDR1 is MNHNS and CDR2 is SASEGT. This CDR3 is built from 15 residues. The CDR3 spells CASKRDRSSGNTIYF. For the CDR3, the DNA is TGTGCCAGCAAAAGAGACAGGAGCTCTGGAAACACCATATATTTT.

The rearrangement links TRBV7-6 to TRBJ2-1, with 7 bases identical to TRBD2. This CDR3 has 15 amino acids. Germline CDR1 SGHVS, CDR2 FNYEAQ. J lost 0 bases, V lost 4 bases, and 3 bases had no gene match. The CDR3 DNA reads as TGTGCCAGCAGCTCCACGGGGGGCTCCTACAATGAGCAGTTCTTC. Translation gives CASSSTGGSYNEQFF.

The CDR3 is CASSSPGSWDPGANVLTF. CDR3 bases: TGTGCCAGCAGCTCCCCCGGGAGCTGGGATCCTGGGGCCAACGTCCTGACTTTC. The chain combines TRBV13 with TRBJ2-6; a possible D gene is TRBD2 (6 bases). CDR1 and CDR2 (germline): PRHDT, FYEKMQ (reference sequence). V was trimmed by 4 bases and J by 2 bases, leaving 18 bases between them. CDR3 length: 18 amino acids.

This clone was counted only a few times. The chain links TRBV6-1 to TRBJ1-5; 9 bases align to TRBD1. The CDR3 sequence is 13 residues long. Unmatched junction bases numbered 1, after V lost 6 bases and J lost 4 bases. Germline lookup yields CDR1 MNHNS and CDR2 SASEGT. The CDR3 is CASRGTGNQPQHF. Written as DNA, the CDR3 is TGTGCCAGCAGAGGGACAGGGAATCAGCCCCAGCATTTT.

This clone was recorded once. The rearrangement joins TRBV30 to TRBJ1-5, with D possibly TRBD1 on 5 matching bases. V lost 5 bases and J lost 7, with 15 bases in between. From germline, CDR1 is GTSNPN and CDR2 SVGIG (reference sequence). This CDR3 comprises 13 residues. The CDR3: CAWSYLGGQPQHF. CDR3 nucleotide sequence: TGTGCCTGGTCATACCTGGGGGGACAGCCCCAGCATTTT.

This chain connects TRBV19 to TRBJ2-6; D is perhaps TRBD1 (6 bases). Germline assignment: CDR1 LNHDA and CDR2 SQIVND (reference sequence). V was trimmed by 5 bases and J by 0 bases, leaving 11 bases between them. The CDR3 extends over 16 amino acids. The CDR3 bases are TGTGCCAGTAGTTGGGGGCAAAGCTCTGGGGCCAACGTCCTGACTTTC. It encodes CASSWGQSSGANVLTF. The entire variable domain, with the rest obtained from reference TRBV19 and TRBJ2-6, is as follows: DGGITQSPKYLFRKEGQNVTLSCEQNLNHDAMYWYRQDPGQGLRLIYYSQIVNDFQKGDIAEGYSVSREKKESFPLTVTSAQKNPTAFYLCASSWGQSSGANVLTFGAGSRLTVL.

This chain connects TRBV27 to TRBJ1-6; 9 nucleotides align to TRBD1. The CDR3 covers 18 residues. With V trimmed by 8 bases and J by 7 bases, 18 bases remained unmatched. CDR1 MNHEY and CDR2 SMNVEV come from the germline V gene (reference sequence). The CDR3 DNA is TGTGCCAGCGCCCGGGACAGGGATCCCCCCGCACCGAATTCACCCCTCCACTTT. Translation gives CASARDRDPPAPNSPLHF.

The table lists this clone with a few counts. V usage is TRBV11-1 and J usage is TRBJ2-2, with TRBD1 as a possible D gene (7 bases). Trimming cost V 1 base and J 6 bases, with 15 bases left between them. There are 16 residues in the CDR3. Germline values: CDR1 SGHAT, CDR2 FQDESV (reference sequence). The CDR3 region is CASSLVDRAGSGELFF. CDR3 nucleotides: TGTGCCAGCAGCTTAGTCGACAGGGCGGGGTCCGGGGAGCTGTTTTTT.

V gene TRBV27 combines with J gene TRBJ1-6; D possibly corresponds to TRBD1 (6 bases). Germline lookup yields CDR1 MNHEY and CDR2 SMNVEV (reference sequence). CDR3 length: 15 amino acids. Trimming took 5 bases from V and 7 from J, leaving 15 bases between them. The CDR3 sequence: CASSPRQVWNSPLHF. CDR3 coding DNA: TGTGCCAGCAGTCCGCGACAGGTTTGGAATTCACCCCTCCACTTT.

The chain employs TRBV14 and TRBJ1-4, with 8 bases aligning to TRBD1. V shed 2 bases, J shed 3 bases, and the junction held 8 bases outside the gene matches. CDR3 size: 17 residues. Germline values: CDR1 SGHDN, CDR2 FVKESK. CDR3 sequence reads: CASSQRQGIAANEKLFF. The CDR3 DNA sequence: TGTGCCAGCAGCCAAAGACAGGGGATTGCAGCTAATGAAAAACTGTTTTTT.

The count of this clone is one. The rearrangement joins TRBV7-9 to TRBJ1-1, with D hard to call. Germline loops: CDR1 SEHNR, CDR2 FQNEAQ (reference sequence). CDR3 length: 17 residues. Trimming cost V 3 bases and J 1 base, with 18 bases left between them. The CDR3 spells CASSLAGGRSGNTEAFF. Written as DNA, the CDR3 is TGTGCCAGCAGCTTGGCGGGTGGGCGGTCGGGGAACACTGAAGCTTTCTTT.

The chain has TRBV5-4 and TRBJ1-2; weak D call: TRBD1 (5 bases). This CDR3 spans 14 amino acids. V lost 1 base and J 8 bases, leaving 15 bases between the germline ends. Germline V lookup: CDR1 SGHNT, CDR2 YYREEE (reference sequence). The CDR3 loop is CASSLSQGFGGYTF. In DNA form, the CDR3 reads TGTGCCAGCAGCTTGTCTCAGGGATTTGGGGGCTACACCTTC.

V usage is TRBV27 and J usage is TRBJ2-6; 10 nucleotides align to TRBD1. Germline lookup yields CDR1 MNHEY and CDR2 SMNVEV (reference sequence). V dropped 6 bases and J dropped 0; count of bases not matched to a gene: 11. The CDR3 loop spans 19 amino acids. For the CDR3, the DNA is TGTGCCAGCAGCTATTACCGGGACAGGGGATACTCTGGGGCCAACGTCCTGACTTTC. This gives the protein CASSYYRDRGYSGANVLTF.

V is TRBV10-2 and J is TRBJ1-4, with D possibly matching TRBD1 (5 bases). Germline CDR1 reads WSHSY; CDR2 reads SAAADI. Deletions cut 8 bases from V and 14 bases from J, with 15 bases between. The CDR3 consists of 11 residues. CDR3 sequence (DNA): TGCGCCAGCTATTCAGGTTCAGGGCTGTTTTTT. The encoded protein is CASYSGSGLFF.

The rearrangement links TRBV15 to TRBJ1-2, with TRBD1 as a possible D gene (6 bases). V lost 0 bases to trimming and J lost 6 bases, with 11 bases between them. Germline values: CDR1 LNHNV, CDR2 YYDKDF (reference sequence). CDR3 size: 14 residues. The CDR3 nucleotides are TGTGCCACCAGCAGAGATCCACAGGGTAATGGCTACACCTTC. This translates into CATSRDPQGNGYTF.

The rearrangement uses TRBV5-1 and TRBJ1-2; D remains ambiguous. V lost 0 bases and J 7 bases, leaving 13 bases between the germline ends. This CDR3 has 14 amino acids. Germline CDR1 is SGHRS and CDR2 is YFSETQ. CDR3 sequence: CASSLEFAGCGYTF. Written as DNA, the CDR3 is TGCGCCAGCAGCTTGGAATTTGCGGGTTGTGGCTACACCTTC.